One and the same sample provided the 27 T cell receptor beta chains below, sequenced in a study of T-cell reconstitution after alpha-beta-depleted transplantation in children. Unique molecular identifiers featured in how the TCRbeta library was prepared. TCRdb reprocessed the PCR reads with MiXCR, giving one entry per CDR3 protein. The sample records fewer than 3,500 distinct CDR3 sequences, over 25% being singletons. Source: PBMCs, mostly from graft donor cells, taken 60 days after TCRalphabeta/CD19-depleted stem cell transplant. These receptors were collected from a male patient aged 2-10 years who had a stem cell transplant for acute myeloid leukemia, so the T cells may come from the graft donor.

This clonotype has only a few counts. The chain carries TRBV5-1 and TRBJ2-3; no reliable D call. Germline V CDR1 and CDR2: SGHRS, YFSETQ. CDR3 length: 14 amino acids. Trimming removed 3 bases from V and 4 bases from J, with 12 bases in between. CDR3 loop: CASSSSVVADTQYF. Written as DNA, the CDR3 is TGCGCCAGCAGCTCGAGTGTTGTGGCAGATACGCAGTATTTT.

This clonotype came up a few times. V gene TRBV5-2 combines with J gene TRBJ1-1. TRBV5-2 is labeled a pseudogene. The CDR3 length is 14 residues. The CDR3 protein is CARGPPGENTEAFF. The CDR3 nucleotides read TGTGCCAGGGGCCCCCCGGGGGAGAACACTGAAGCTTTCTTT.

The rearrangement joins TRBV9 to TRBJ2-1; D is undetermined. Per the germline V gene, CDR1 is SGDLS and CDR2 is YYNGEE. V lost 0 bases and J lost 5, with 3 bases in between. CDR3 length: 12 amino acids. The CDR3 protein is CASSVADNEQFF. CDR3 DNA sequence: TGTGCCAGCAGCGTAGCCGACAATGAGCAGTTCTTC.

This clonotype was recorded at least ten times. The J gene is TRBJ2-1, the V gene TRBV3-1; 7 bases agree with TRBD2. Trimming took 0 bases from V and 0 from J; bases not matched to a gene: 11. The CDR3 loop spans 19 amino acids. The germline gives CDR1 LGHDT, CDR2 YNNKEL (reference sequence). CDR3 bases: TGTGCCAGCAGCCAAGATCTCGGGAATCCGGGAGGCTCCTACAATGAGCAGTTCTTC. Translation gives CASSQDLGNPGGSYNEQFF.

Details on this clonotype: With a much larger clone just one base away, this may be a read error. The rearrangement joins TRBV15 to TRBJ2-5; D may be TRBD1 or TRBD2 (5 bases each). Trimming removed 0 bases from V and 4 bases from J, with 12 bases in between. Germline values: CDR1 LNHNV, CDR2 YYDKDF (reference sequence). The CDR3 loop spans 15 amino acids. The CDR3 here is CATSRDGQGRETQYF. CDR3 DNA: TGTGCCACCAGCAGAGATGGGCAGGGACGAGAGACCCAGTACTTC.

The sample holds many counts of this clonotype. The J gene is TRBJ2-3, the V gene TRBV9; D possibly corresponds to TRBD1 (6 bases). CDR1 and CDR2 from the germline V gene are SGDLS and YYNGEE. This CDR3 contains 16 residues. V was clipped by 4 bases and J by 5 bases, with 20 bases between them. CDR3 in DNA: TGTGCCAGCAGCCTTTCAGGGGCCCCCCGCCAAGATACGCAGTATTTT. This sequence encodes CASSLSGAPRQDTQYF.

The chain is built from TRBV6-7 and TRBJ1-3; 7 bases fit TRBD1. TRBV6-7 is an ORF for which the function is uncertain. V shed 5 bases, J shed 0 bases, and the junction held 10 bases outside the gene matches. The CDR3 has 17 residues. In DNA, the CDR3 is TGTGCCAGCAGTCTTTACTCGAACAGGGGCTCTGGAAACACCATATATTTT. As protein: CASSLYSNRGSGNTIYF.

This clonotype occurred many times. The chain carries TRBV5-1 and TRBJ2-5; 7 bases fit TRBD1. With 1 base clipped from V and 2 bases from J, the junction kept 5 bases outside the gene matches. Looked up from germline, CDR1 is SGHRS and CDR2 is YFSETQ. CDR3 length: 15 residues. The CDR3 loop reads CASSLNGDRQETQYF. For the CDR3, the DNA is TGCGCCAGCAGCTTGAACGGGGACAGACAAGAGACCCAGTACTTC.

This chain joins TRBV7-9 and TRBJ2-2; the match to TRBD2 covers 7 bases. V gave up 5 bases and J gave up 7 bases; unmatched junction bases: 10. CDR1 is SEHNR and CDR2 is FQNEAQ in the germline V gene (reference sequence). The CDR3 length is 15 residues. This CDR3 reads CASSPHPGRVGELFF. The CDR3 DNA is TGTGCCAGCAGCCCCCATCCAGGGAGGGTCGGGGAGCTGTTTTTT.

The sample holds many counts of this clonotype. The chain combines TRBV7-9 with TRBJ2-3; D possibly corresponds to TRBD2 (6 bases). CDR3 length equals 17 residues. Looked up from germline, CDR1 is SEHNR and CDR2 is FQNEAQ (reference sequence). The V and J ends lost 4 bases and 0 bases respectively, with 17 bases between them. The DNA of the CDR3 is TGTGCCAGCAGCTCCCCGGGGAGGACGTCTAGCACAGATACGCAGTATTTT. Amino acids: CASSSPGRTSSTDTQYF. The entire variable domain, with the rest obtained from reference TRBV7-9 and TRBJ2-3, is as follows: DTGVSQNPRHKITKRGQNVTFRCDPISEHNRLYWYRQTLGQGPEFLTYFQNEAQLEKSRLLSDRFSAERPKGSFSTLEIQRTEQGDSAMYLCASSSPGRTSSTDTQYFGPGTRLTVL.

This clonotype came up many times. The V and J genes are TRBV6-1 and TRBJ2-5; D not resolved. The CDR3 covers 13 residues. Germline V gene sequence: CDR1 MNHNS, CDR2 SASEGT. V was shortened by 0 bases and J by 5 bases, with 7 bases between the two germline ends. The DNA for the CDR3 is TGTGCCAGCAGTGAAGCGCGGTGGGAGACCCAGTACTTC. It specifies CASSEARWETQYF.

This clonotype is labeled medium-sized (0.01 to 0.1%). The CDR3 here is CAISEYGTVQETQYF. For the CDR3, the DNA is TGTGCCATCAGTGAATATGGGACAGTCCAAGAGACCCAGTACTTC. The genes are TRBV10-3 and TRBJ2-5; 7 bases are a match to TRBD1. CDR3 length: 15 residues. V gave up 3 bases and J gave up 1 base; unmatched junction bases: 5. The germline CDR1 and CDR2 sequences are ENHRY and SYGVKD.

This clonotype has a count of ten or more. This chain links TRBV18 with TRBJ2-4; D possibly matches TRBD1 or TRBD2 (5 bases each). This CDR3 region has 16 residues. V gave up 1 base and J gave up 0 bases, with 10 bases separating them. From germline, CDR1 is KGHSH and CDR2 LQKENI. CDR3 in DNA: TGTGCCAGCTCACCACGGGACCAAATAGCCAAAAACATTCAGTACTTC. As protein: CASSPRDQIAKNIQYF.

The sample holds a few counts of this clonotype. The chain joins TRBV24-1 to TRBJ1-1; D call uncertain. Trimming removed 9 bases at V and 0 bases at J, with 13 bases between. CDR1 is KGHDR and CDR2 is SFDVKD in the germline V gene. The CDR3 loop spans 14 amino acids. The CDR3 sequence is CATRVKPMNTEAFF. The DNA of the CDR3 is TGTGCCACCCGGGTTAAACCCATGAACACTGAAGCTTTCTTT.

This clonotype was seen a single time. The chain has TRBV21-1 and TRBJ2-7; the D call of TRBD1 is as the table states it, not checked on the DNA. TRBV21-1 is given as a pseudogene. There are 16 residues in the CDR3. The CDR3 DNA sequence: TGTGCCAGCAGCAAAGCGGAAACAGGGGTTACCTACGAGCAGTACTTC. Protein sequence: CASSKAETGVTYEQYF.

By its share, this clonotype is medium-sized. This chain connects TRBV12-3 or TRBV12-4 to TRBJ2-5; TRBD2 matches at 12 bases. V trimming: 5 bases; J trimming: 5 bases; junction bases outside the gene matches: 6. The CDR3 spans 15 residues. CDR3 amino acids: CASSKGLAGRETQYF. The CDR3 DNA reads TGTGCCAGCAGTAAAGGACTAGCGGGAAGGGAGACCCAGTACTTC.

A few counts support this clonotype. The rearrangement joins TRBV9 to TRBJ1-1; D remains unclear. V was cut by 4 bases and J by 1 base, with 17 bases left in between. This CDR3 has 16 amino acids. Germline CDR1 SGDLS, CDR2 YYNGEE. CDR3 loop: CASSPQVALRNTEAFF. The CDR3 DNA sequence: TGTGCCAGCAGCCCCCAGGTGGCGCTTCGGAACACTGAAGCTTTCTTT.

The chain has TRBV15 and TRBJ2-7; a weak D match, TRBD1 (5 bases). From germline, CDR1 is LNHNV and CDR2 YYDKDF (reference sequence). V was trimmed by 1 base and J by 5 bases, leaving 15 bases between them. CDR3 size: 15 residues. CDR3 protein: CATSRGQDGAHEQYF. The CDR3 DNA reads TGTGCCACCAGCAGAGGGCAGGATGGGGCCCACGAGCAGTACTTC.

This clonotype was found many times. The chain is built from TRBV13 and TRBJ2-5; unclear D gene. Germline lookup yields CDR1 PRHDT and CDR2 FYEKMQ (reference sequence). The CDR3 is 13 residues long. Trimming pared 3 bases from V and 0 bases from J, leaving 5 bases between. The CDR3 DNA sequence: TGTGCCAGCAGCTTCGACAACCAAGAGACCCAGTACTTC. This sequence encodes CASSFDNQETQYF.

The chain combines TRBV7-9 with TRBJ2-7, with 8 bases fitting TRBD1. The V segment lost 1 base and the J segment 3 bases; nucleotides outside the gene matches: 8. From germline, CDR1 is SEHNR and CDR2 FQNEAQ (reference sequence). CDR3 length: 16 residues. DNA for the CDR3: TGTGCCAGCAGCTTAGATCGGGTCAGGGGGCGCTACGAGCAGTACTTC. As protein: CASSLDRVRGRYEQYF.

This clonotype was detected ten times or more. CDR3 residues: CATSRGRDTYEQYF. The CDR3 DNA reads as TGTGCCACCAGCAGAGGGCGGGACACCTACGAGCAGTACTTC. This chain links TRBV15 with TRBJ2-7; D may match TRBD1 or TRBD2 (6 bases each). From germline, CDR1 is LNHNV and CDR2 YYDKDF (reference sequence). The V and J ends lost 1 base and 2 bases respectively, with 9 bases between them. This CDR3 contains 14 residues.

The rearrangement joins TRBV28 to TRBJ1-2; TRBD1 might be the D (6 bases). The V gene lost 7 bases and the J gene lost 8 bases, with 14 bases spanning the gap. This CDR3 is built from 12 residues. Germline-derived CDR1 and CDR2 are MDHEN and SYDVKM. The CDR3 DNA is TGTGCCAGCATAGCAGGGGTCGGCGGCTACACCTTC. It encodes CASIAGVGGYTF.

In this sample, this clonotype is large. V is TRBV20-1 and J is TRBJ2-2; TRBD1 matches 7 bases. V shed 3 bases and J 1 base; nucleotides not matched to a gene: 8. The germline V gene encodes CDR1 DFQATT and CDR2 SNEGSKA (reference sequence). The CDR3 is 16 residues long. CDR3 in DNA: TGCAGTGCTAGGGAAACCGGGACAGTGAACACCGGGGAGCTGTTTTTT. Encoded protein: CSARETGTVNTGELFF.

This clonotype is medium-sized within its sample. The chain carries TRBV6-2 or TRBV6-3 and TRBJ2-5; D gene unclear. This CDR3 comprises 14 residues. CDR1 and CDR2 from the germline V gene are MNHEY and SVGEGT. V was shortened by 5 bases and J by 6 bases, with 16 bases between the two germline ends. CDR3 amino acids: CASSDWTGGKTQYF. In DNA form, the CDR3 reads TGTGCCAGCAGTGACTGGACGGGCGGCAAGACCCAGTACTTC.

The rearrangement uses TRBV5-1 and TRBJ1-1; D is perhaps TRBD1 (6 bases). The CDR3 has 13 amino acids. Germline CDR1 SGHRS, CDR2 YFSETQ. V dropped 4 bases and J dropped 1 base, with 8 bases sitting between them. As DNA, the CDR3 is TGCGCCAGCAGCCCGGGACAGAACACTGAAGCTTTCTTT. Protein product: CASSPGQNTEAFF.

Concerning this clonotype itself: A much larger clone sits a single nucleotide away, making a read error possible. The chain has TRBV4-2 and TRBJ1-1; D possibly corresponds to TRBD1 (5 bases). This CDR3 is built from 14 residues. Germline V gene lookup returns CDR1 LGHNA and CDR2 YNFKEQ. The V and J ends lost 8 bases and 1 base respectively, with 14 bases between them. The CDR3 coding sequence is TGTGCCAGCGGCCCCCGGGGGGAGAACACTGAAGCTTTCTTT. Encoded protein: CASGPRGENTEAFF.

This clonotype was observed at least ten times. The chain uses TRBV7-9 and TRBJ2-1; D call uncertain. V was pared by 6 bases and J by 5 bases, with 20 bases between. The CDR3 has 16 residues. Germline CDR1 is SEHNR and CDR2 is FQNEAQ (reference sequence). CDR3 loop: CASRRNSTLPHNEQFF. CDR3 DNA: TGTGCCAGCAGGAGAAATAGTACCCTCCCCCACAATGAGCAGTTCTTC.